The 27 T cell receptor beta chains reported below all come from one sample, sequenced in a study of blood T cell repertoires in COVID-19. Here immunoSEQ multiplex PCR was the method, and the copy in TCRdb shows in-frame clones only, minus some. There are approximately 58,000 clones in the sample; 90% occur only once, and 3.1% lies in the top ten. Sequencing was performed on peripheral blood. These receptors came from a human donor in a cohort sampled during active COVID-19.

This rearrangement joins TRBV6-5 to TRBJ2-5; D remains unclear. This CDR3 is 13 amino acids long. CDR1 and CDR2 from the germline V gene are MNHEY and SVGAGI. V lost 8 bases to trimming and J lost 0 bases, with 10 bases between them. The CDR3 loop is CASHKINQETQYF. The CDR3 bases are TGTGCCAGCCACAAAATCAACCAAGAGACCCAGTACTTC.

This clone is a singleton in its sample. The V gene is TRBV12-5, the J gene TRBJ1-1; TRBD1 agrees at 9 bases. From germline, CDR1 is LGHNT and CDR2 FRNRAP. The CDR3 contains 16 residues. Germline trimming cut 6 bases from V and 1 base from J; bases unmatched to any gene: 9. The CDR3 DNA is TGTGCTAGTGGAACATTCCTGGGACAGGGGAACACTGAAGCTTTCTTT. Protein sequence: CASGTFLGQGNTEAFF.

The rearrangement joins TRBV19 to TRBJ2-1; 11 nucleotides agree with TRBD2. The CDR3 is made up of 14 amino acids. Germline V CDR1 and CDR2: LNHDA, SQIVND (reference sequence). Losses at the gene ends were 1 base for V and 9 bases for J; bases not matched to a gene: 2. CDR3 loop: CASSIASGGTEQFF. CDR3 DNA sequence: TGTGCCAGTAGTATAGCTAGCGGGGGGACTGAGCAGTTCTTC. Full variable domain (remainder filled in from reference TRBV19 and TRBJ2-1): DGGITQSPKYLFRKEGQNVTLSCEQNLNHDAMYWYRQDPGQGLRLIYYSQIVNDFQKGDIAEGYSVSREKKESFPLTVTSAQKNPTAFYLCASSIASGGTEQFFGPGTRLTVL.

J is TRBJ1-2 and V is TRBV7-3; tentatively, D is TRBD1 (5 bases). Germline V gene sequence: CDR1 SGHTA, CDR2 FQGTGA. This CDR3 comprises 13 residues. The V end was cut by 5 bases, the J end by 3 bases, with 10 bases between. The DNA of the CDR3 is TGTGCCAGCAGCCCTGCGGGGGACTATGGCTACACCTTC. Encoded protein: CASSPAGDYGYTF.

J is TRBJ1-1 and V is TRBV6-5, with D tentatively TRBD1 (6 bases). CDR3 length equals 14 residues. Germline CDR1 reads MNHEY; CDR2 reads SVGAGI. V gave up 5 bases and J gave up 1 base, with 11 bases separating them. The chain's CDR3 is CASSPWDTNTEAFF. The CDR3 DNA reads TGTGCCAGCAGTCCCTGGGACACGAACACTGAAGCTTTCTTT.

This clone came up a few times. The rearrangement joins TRBV27 to TRBJ1-2, with D maybe TRBD1 (6 bases). Germline lookup yields CDR1 MNHEY and CDR2 SMNVEV (reference sequence). V lost 2 bases, J lost 4 bases, and 14 bases lay in between. The CDR3 contains 15 residues. CDR3 in amino acids: CASSLTGFLIYGYTF. In DNA, the CDR3 is TGTGCCAGCAGTTTAACAGGGTTCCTAATCTATGGCTACACCTTC.

The chain employs TRBV5-6 and TRBJ2-5; D is perhaps TRBD2 (6 bases). V was clipped by 3 bases and J by 2 bases, with 11 bases between them. The CDR3 sequence is 14 residues long. Germline V lookup: CDR1 SGHDT, CDR2 YYEEEE. In DNA form, the CDR3 reads TGTGCCAGCAGCTCCTGGACTACACAAGAGACCCAGTACTTC. Translation gives CASSSWTTQETQYF.

The rearrangement joins TRBV19 to TRBJ2-7, with D maybe TRBD1 (6 bases). Per the germline V gene, CDR1 is LNHDA and CDR2 is SQIVND (reference sequence). CDR3 size: 13 residues. Trimming took 3 bases from V and 3 from J, leaving 9 bases between them. CDR3: CASSIGGIYEQYF. CDR3 nucleotide sequence: TGTGCCAGTAGTATTGGGGGCATCTACGAGCAGTACTTC.

The chain employs TRBV30 and TRBJ1-6, with TRBD1 as a possible D gene (6 bases). This CDR3 has 15 amino acids. V lost 2 bases, J lost 8 bases, and 16 bases lay in between. Germline V lookup: CDR1 GTSNPN, CDR2 SVGIG (reference sequence). DNA for the CDR3: TGTGCCTGGAGTCCGGGTACAGGGTATTATTCACCCCTCCACTTT. It yields the protein CAWSPGTGYYSPLHF.

The V and J genes are TRBV29-1 and TRBJ2-7, with TRBD1 identical over 9 bases. V was clipped by 6 bases and J by 9 bases; unmatched bases: 6. Germline V gene lookup returns CDR1 SQVTM and CDR2 ANQGSEA. This CDR3 has 11 amino acids. CDR3 coding DNA: TGCAGCGTCACAGGGGGCGAGGGGCAGTACTTC. Translation gives CSVTGGEGQYF.

The chain links TRBV7-2 to TRBJ1-2; 8 bases map to TRBD1. Trimming removed 1 base from V and 4 bases from J; junction bases left unmatched: 5. Germline loops: CDR1 SGHTA, CDR2 FQGNSA. The CDR3 covers 15 residues. The chain's CDR3 is CASSLDRGGIYGYTF. The DNA of the CDR3 is TGTGCCAGCAGCTTAGACAGGGGGGGTATCTATGGCTACACCTTC.

The rearrangement joins TRBV30 to TRBJ1-6, with no clear D. This CDR3 spans 14 amino acids. Germline V gene data show CDR1 as GTSNPN and CDR2 as SVGIG (reference sequence). V gave up 0 bases and J gave up 8 bases, with 11 bases separating them. CDR3 in DNA: TGTGCCTGGAGTGTACGGAATGGAGATTCACCCCTCCACTTT. Amino acid sequence: CAWSVRNGDSPLHF.

The rearrangement links TRBV9 to TRBJ2-3; D may be TRBD1 (5 bases). The length of the CDR3 is 14 residues. Trimming shortened V by 0 bases and J by 3 bases, and 8 bases separated the two germline ends. In germline, CDR1 is SGDLS, CDR2 YYNGEE. CDR3 in amino acids: CASSVATETDTQYF. The CDR3 DNA is TGTGCCAGCAGCGTAGCGACAGAAACAGATACGCAGTATTTT.

The chain couples TRBV3-1 (or the pseudogene TRBV3-2) to TRBJ2-1; 11 bases align to TRBD2. CDR3 length equals 17 residues. J gave up 7 bases and V 3 bases, and 11 bases lay outside the gene matches. Germline V lookup: CDR1 LGHDT, CDR2 YNNKEL (reference sequence). The DNA of the CDR3 is TGTGCCAGCAGCCAGGGAACGACCGCTAGCGGGGGGAATGAGCAGTTCTTC. Translated, it gives CASSQGTTASGGNEQFF.

The rearrangement joins TRBV10-1 to TRBJ2-1; 8 bases line up with TRBD2. The CDR3 covers 16 residues. V shed 0 bases, J shed 2 bases, and the junction held 3 bases outside the gene matches. Germline loops: CDR1 WNHNN, CDR2 SYGVQD (reference sequence). This chain's CDR3 is CASSESAAGAYNEQFF. The CDR3 bases are TGCGCCAGCAGTGAGTCAGCAGCGGGGGCCTACAATGAGCAGTTCTTC.

This chain connects TRBV23-1 to TRBJ2-7, with TRBD2 as a possible D gene (7 bases). TRBV23-1 is noted as an ORF with a role that remains uncertain. The V end was cut by 6 bases, the J end by 3 bases, with 21 bases between. The CDR3 is 16 amino acids. The CDR3: CASRLDRGANHYEQYV. In DNA form, the CDR3 reads TGCGCCAGCAGGCTCGATCGGGGGGCCAACCACTACGAGCAGTACGTC.

The V gene is TRBV7-9, the J gene TRBJ2-5, with 8 bases aligning to TRBD1. The CDR3 length is 13 residues. Germline-derived CDR1 and CDR2 are SEHNR and FQNEAQ (reference sequence). V shed 8 bases, J shed 3 bases, and the junction held 5 bases outside the gene matches. The CDR3 region is CASCQGAEETQYF. The CDR3 DNA is TGTGCCAGCTGTCAGGGGGCGGAAGAGACCCAGTACTTC.

The rearrangement links TRBV5-6 to TRBJ2-7; D is perhaps TRBD1 (6 bases). V dropped 2 bases and J dropped 7 bases, with 25 bases sitting between them. Germline CDR1 SGHDT, CDR2 YYEEEE. The CDR3 covers 17 residues. The CDR3 loop reads CASSFRSSGQSKSEQYF. The DNA for the CDR3 is TGTGCCAGCAGCTTTCGTTCCTCTGGACAGTCAAAGTCAGAGCAGTACTTC.

The gene calls are TRBV14 and TRBJ2-7; 7 positions match TRBD2. This CDR3 is 15 amino acids long. Germline CDR1 is SGHDN and CDR2 is FVKESK. V lost 1 base to trimming and J lost 0 bases; unmatched junction nucleotides: 3. CDR3 DNA sequence: TGTGCCAGCAGCCAAGCAGCGGGGACCTCCTACGAGCAGTACTTC. Translation gives CASSQAAGTSYEQYF.

V is TRBV18 and J is TRBJ1-5; D unresolved. CDR3 length: 15 amino acids. V lost 3 bases and J 0 bases, leaving 9 bases between the germline ends. Germline V gene sequence: CDR1 KGHSH, CDR2 LQKENI. In DNA form, the CDR3 reads TGTGCCAGCTCACCCCAGCGGAGTAGCAATCAGCCCCAGCATTTT. Protein: CASSPQRSSNQPQHF. The whole variable domain, remainder taken from reference TRBV18 and TRBJ1-5, is NAGVMQNPRHLVRRRGQEARLRCSPMKGHSHVYWYRQLPEEGLKFMVYLQKENIIDESGMPKERFSAEFPKEGPSILRIQQVVRGDSAAYFCASSPQRSSNQPQHFGDGTRLSIL.

This rearrangement joins TRBV10-3 to TRBJ1-1; D unclear. Trimming took 0 bases from V and 1 from J, leaving 9 bases between them. The CDR3 is made up of 15 amino acids. Germline assignment: CDR1 ENHRY and CDR2 SYGVKD. The CDR3 loop reads CAISESGEKNTEAFF. DNA of the CDR3: TGTGCCATCAGTGAGTCTGGGGAGAAGAACACTGAAGCTTTCTTT.

The rearrangement links TRBV25-1 to TRBJ2-7; 7 bases fit TRBD1. J was trimmed by 4 bases and V by 4 bases; bases with no gene match: 7. The CDR3 is 14 amino acids. Germline values: CDR1 MGHDK, CDR2 SYGVNS. Here the CDR3 reads CASSAPGQRYEQYF. As DNA, the CDR3 is TGTGCCAGCAGTGCACCGGGACAGAGGTACGAGCAGTACTTC.

The chain combines TRBV5-4 with TRBJ2-3, with TRBD2 matching 8 bases. V shed 1 base, J shed 5 bases, and the junction held 6 bases outside the gene matches. Germline values: CDR1 SGHNT, CDR2 YYREEE (reference sequence). CDR3 length equals 15 residues. The CDR3 DNA sequence: TGTGCCAGCAGCTTGCCCGGGGGGGGCAGAGATACGCAGTATTTT. It is translated as CASSLPGGGRDTQYF.

This clone came up once. V usage is TRBV7-2 and J usage is TRBJ2-5; D is perhaps TRBD1 (6 bases). The V gene's germline CDR1 is SGHTA and CDR2 FQGNSA. V was trimmed by 1 base and J by 3 bases, leaving 12 bases between them. The CDR3 sequence is 15 residues long. The CDR3 spells CASSLDLWTEETQYF. The CDR3 DNA reads TGTGCCAGCAGCTTAGACCTATGGACAGAAGAGACCCAGTACTTC.

This chain uses TRBV30 with TRBJ1-3, with a possible D match to TRBD1 (6 bases). The CDR3 extends over 12 amino acids. Trimming took 5 bases from V and 6 from J, leaving 11 bases between them. Looked up from germline, CDR1 is GTSNPN and CDR2 is SVGIG (reference sequence). The CDR3 bases are TGTGCCTGGCCGACAGGAACAAACACCATATATTTT. It encodes CAWPTGTNTIYF.

The genes are TRBV28 and TRBJ2-5; 10 bases fit TRBD2. The CDR3 runs to 23 residues. Germline lookup yields CDR1 MDHEN and CDR2 SYDVKM. V lost 3 bases, J lost 5 bases, and 30 bases stayed unmatched. The CDR3 protein is CASSFNIPDPPERAGGPCETQYF. The CDR3 DNA reads as TGTGCCAGCAGTTTTAATATACCGGATCCGCCAGAGCGAGCGGGAGGGCCGTGCGAGACCCAGTACTTC.

This chain links TRBV4-1 with TRBJ1-1; D is unresolved. Germline-derived CDR1 and CDR2 are MGHRA and YSYEKL. The CDR3 totals 15 residues. The germline V and J ends were trimmed by 1 base and 7 bases, with 16 bases remaining between them. Written as DNA, the CDR3 is TGCGCCAGCAGCCAAGGTGGCATACCCGCAAGTGAAGCTTTCTTT. It translates to CASSQGGIPASEAFF.